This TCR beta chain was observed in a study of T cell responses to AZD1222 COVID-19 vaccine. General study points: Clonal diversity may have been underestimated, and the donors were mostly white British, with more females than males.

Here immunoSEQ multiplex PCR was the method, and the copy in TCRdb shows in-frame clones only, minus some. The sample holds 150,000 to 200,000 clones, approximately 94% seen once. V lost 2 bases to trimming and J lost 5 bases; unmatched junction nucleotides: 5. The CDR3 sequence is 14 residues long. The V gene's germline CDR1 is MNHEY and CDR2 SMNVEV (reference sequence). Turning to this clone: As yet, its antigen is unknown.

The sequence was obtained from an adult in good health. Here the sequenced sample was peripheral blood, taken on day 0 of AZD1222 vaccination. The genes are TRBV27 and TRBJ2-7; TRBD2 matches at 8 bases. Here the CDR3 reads CASSLGWRGDEQYF. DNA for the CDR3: TGTGCCAGCAGTTTAGGGTGGCGGGGGGACGAGCAGTACTTC.